This T cell receptor (beta chain) was observed in a study of blood T cell repertoires in COVID-19. The table came from immunoSEQ multiplex PCR; TCRdb's copy has only in-frame clones and leaves some out. The sample holds about 400,000 clones; 85% to 90% are singletons and the top ten take approximately 1.5%. Sequencing used PBMCs or T cells enriched from blood (not recorded which). The source of this sequence is a woman aged 30 to 39 who had recovered from COVID-19.

The DNA of the CDR3 is TGTGCCAGCAGTGTCGAACAATCCTCAGGTGGCTACACCTTC. Translated: CASSVEQSSGGYTF. This chain connects TRBV6-4 to TRBJ1-2; unclear D gene. The CDR3 covers 14 residues. Per germline, CDR1 MRHNA and CDR2 SNTAGT. Trimming cost V 4 bases and J 7 bases, with 16 bases left between them.